This TCR beta chain was sequenced in a study of cytomegalovirus exposure and HLA in healthy donors. Regarding the study as a whole: Generally TCR sequences proved uncommon, though certain public TCRs appeared in numerous donors.

Germline V gene sequence: CDR1 SGHTA, CDR2 FQGNSA. The CDR3 is 16 residues long. V lost 5 bases and J lost 2; bases outside the gene matches: 6. Profiling relied on immunoSEQ multiplex PCR, and the TCRdb table lists in-frame clones only, not all of them. The sample consists of a few hundred thousand clones, 90% of them appearing once. With regard to this clone: What it binds is unknown.

This sequence joins TRBV7-2 and TRBJ1-6; 7 bases fit TRBD1. This clonotype originated in a woman aged 18-29 years in good health and CMV-seronegative. Sequencing used PBMCs. In DNA, the CDR3 is TGTGCCAGCAGCCCCAGGGGGAGAACCTATAATTCACCCCTCCACTTT. This gives the protein CASSPRGRTYNSPLHF.